The following is a T cell receptor (beta chain) sequence with its context. What it binds is unknown. The source of the sample is a study of T cell repertoires in cytomegalovirus infection. A single record per CDR3 protein comes from TCRdb applying MiXCR to the reads. Here the sample spans some 920,000 distinct CDR3 sequences, roughly 30% being singletons. Study results and caveats: Adding up the frequency of public TCR beta families identified people who carried CMV plus the relevant HLA. The study found HLA-C-restricted CMV-specific TCR beta clonotypes dominating the ex vivo response.

Germline V gene sequence: CDR1 SGHTA, CDR2 FQGNSA. The CDR3 has 11 residues. V was trimmed by 5 bases and J by 8 bases, leaving 7 bases between them. The sample here was cultured CD8+ T cells from PBMCs, taken from culture after CMV antigen stimulation. The receptor's source is a human donor in good health (CMV status not recorded). Some clones in this sample may be carry-over from other donors' samples. The chain carries TRBV7-2 and TRBJ2-1; D remains unclear. As DNA, the CDR3 is TGTGCCAGCAGCAAGAACGATGAGCAGTTCTTC. Protein product: CASSKNDEQFF.